This TCR beta chain was identified in a study of radiation and T cells in renal cell carcinoma. Study-wide results and caveats: No pretreatment tumor biopsies were available for baseline clonotypes.

The time point here: baseline pretreatment blood. Documented treatment: 15 Gy SBRT to primary tumor, nephrectomy 4 weeks later. Radiation-treated patients gave blood at baseline, week 2 and week 4. The tumor was a clear cell renal cell carcinoma. This clone has more than one count but fewer than ten. Its antigen is still unknown. Germline V CDR1 and CDR2: SEHNR, FQNEAQ (reference sequence). Trimming took off 5 bases at V and 4 bases at J, with 9 bases between the two ends. This CDR3 comprises 13 residues. Libraries were prepared by immunoSEQ multiplex PCR; TCRdb keeps only in-frame clonotypes and omits some of them. There are some 110,000 clones in the sample; around 80% occur only once, and about 2.9% lies in the top ten.

The rearrangement links TRBV7-9 to TRBJ1-5; perhaps TRBD1 as D (5 bases). The sample was blood, taken from a patient whose treatment included radiotherapy and nephrectomy. This receptor was taken from a woman aged 55-70 years with renal cell carcinoma. The CDR3 protein is CASSNEGNQPQHF. CDR3 sequence (DNA): TGTGCCAGCAGCAACGAGGGGAATCAGCCCCAGCATTTT.